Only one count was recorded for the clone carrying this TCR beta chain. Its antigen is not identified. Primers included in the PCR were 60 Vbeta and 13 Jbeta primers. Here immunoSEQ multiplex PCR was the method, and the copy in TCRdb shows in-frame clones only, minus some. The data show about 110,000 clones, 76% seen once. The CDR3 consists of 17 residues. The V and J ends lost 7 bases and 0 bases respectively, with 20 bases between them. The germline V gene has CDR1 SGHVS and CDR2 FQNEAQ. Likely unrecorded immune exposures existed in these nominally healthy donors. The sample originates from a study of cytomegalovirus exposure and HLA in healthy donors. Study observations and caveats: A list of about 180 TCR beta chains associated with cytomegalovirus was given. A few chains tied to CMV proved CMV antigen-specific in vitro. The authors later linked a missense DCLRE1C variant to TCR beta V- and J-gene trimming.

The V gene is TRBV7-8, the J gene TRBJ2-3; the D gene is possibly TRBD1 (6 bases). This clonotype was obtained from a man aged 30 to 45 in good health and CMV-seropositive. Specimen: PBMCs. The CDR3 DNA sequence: TGTGCCAGCATCCAGGGGCGAGTGAGGAAAAGCACAGATACGCAGTATTTT. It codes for CASIQGRVRKSTDTQYF.